The T cell receptor beta chain under discussion was sequenced for a study of blood T cell repertoires in COVID-19. Study summary: Sample material is recorded as cDNA or gDNA derived from T cells, B-cell-depleted T cells, or PBMCs.

Participant age was roughly 18 to 90 years, and participants resided in 25 or so US areas. Categorization into cohorts depended on clinical history that participants reported. The V and J ends lost 0 bases and 5 bases respectively, with 20 bases between them. This CDR3 has 18 residues. Germline loops: CDR1 SGHRS, CDR2 YFSETQ. Sequenced by immunoSEQ multiplex PCR; TCRdb stores in-frame clones only, minus some. The sample carries more than 300,000 clones, more than 75% recorded once. V and J are TRBV5-1 and TRBJ2-2; possibly TRBD2 for D (6 bases). The sample taken for sequencing was PBMCs or T cells enriched from blood (not recorded which). The receptor was isolated from a man younger than 40 who had recovered from COVID-19. The CDR3 sequence is CASSLVYLDVRGTGELFF. The CDR3 nucleotides are TGCGCCAGCAGCTTGGTATACCTGGACGTCCGGGGGACCGGGGAGCTGTTTTTT.